These T cell receptor beta chains were read from a single sample in a study of OX40 agonist ivuxolimab in advanced cancers. The protocol was immunoSEQ multiplex PCR, while the TCRdb copy is restricted to in-frame clones and leaves out a portion. The sample yields tens of thousands of clones, 85% to 90% seen once. The source material was CD4+ or CD8+ T cells sorted from blood, sampled in a trial of the OX40 agonist ivuxolimab. These receptors all stem from an adult with an advanced solid tumor such as melanoma, head and neck, liver or kidney cancer. The CDR3 runs from the conserved cysteine through the conserved F or W. A D gene is named only where the DNA matches it firmly. Only some rows state a clone size, as once, few, many or a class for expanded clones.

D	size	V	J	DNA	CDR3
.	.	TRBV11-2	TRBJ2-4	TGTGCCAGCAAGTCCAGCCTAGCCAAAAACATTCAGTACTTC	CASKSSLAKNIQYF
.	.	TRBV6-1	TRBJ2-7	TGTGCCAGCAGTGAAGCTTGGACAGCCTCCTACGAGCAGTACTTC	CASSEAWTASYEQYF
.	.	TRBV6-5	TRBJ1-6	TGTGCCAGCAGTCAGGGGATTGGCTATAATTCACCCCTCCACTTT	CASSQGIGYNSPLHF
.	few	TRBV7-2	TRBJ1-2	TGTGCCAGCAGCCCAGTTAACTATGGCTACACCTTC	CASSPVNYGYTF
.	.	TRBV27	TRBJ1-3	TGTGCCAGCAGTGCTAAGGGGAGCGGAAACACCATATATTTT	CASSAKGSGNTIYF
.	.	TRBV6-5	TRBJ1-2	TGTGCCAGCAGCTACAGGGAAGGTGGCTACACCTTC	CASSYREGGYTF
.	.	TRBV5-4	TRBJ1-5	TGTGCCAGCACCATAGGGGGAAGCAATCAGCCCCAGCATTTT	CASTIGGSNQPQHF
.	few	TRBV10-1	TRBJ1-3	TGCGCCACCGACGAGAGGCTAGGGGTCTTGTCAAACACCATATATTTT	CATDERLGVLSNTIYF
.	.	TRBV4-1	TRBJ1-5	TGCGCCAGCAGCCCGCGAGACCTAGGTCAGCCCCAGCATTTT	CASSPRDLGQPQHF
.	.	TRBV7-2	TRBJ2-1	TGTGCCAGCAGCTTAGGGGAGGATGAGCAGTTCTTC	CASSLGEDEQFF
.	.	TRBV27	TRBJ1-6	TGTGCCAGCAGTTTAAGACAGTATAATTCACCCCTCCACTTT	CASSLRQYNSPLHF
TRBD1	.	TRBV4-1	TRBJ1-2	TGCGCCAGCAGCCTATGGGACAGGGGAACAAATGGCTACACCTTC	CASSLWDRGTNGYTF
TRBD2	once	TRBV18	TRBJ2-5	TGTGCCAGCTCACCGACTAGCGGCCAAGAGACCCAGTACTTC	CASSPTSGQETQYF
TRBD1	few	TRBV28	TRBJ1-5	TGTGCCAGCAGTTCCGCACAGGGGAATCAGCCCCAGCATTTT	CASSSAQGNQPQHF
.	.	TRBV18	TRBJ2-1	TGTGCCAGCTCACCGGGCGGGACCTCCTACAATGAGCAGTTCTTC	CASSPGGTSYNEQFF
.	.	TRBV6-6	TRBJ2-7	TGTGCCAGCAGTCCCGAGGCTCAGACCTACGAGCAGTACTTC	CASSPEAQTYEQYF
.	.	TRBV5-5	TRBJ1-5	TGTGCCAGCAGCTTAAGAGCAGGGGAGGCGAATCAGCCCCAGCATTTT	CASSLRAGEANQPQHF
.	.	TRBV5-1	TRBJ2-5	TGCGCCAGCAGCTACAAAATCCAAGGGCAGGAGACCCAGTACTTC	CASSYKIQGQETQYF
TRBD1	.	TRBV18	TRBJ2-3	TGTGCCAGCTCACCGAGTATGCAGGGGGTGACAGATACGCAGTATTTT	CASSPSMQGVTDTQYF
.	.	TRBV7-3	TRBJ1-1	TGTGCCAGCAGCTTAACGGTGAACACTGAAGCTTTCTTT	CASSLTVNTEAFF
.	.	TRBV18	TRBJ2-5	TGTGCCAGCTCACGCTTTGACAGACAAGAGACCCAGTACTTC	CASSRFDRQETQYF
.	.	TRBV7-2	TRBJ2-7	TGTGCCAGCAGCTTAGTCAGGCACTACGAGCAGTACTTC	CASSLVRHYEQYF
.	.	TRBV2	TRBJ1-6	TGTGCCAGCAGTGAAGACCAGGTGGTATATTCACCCCTCCACTTT	CASSEDQVVYSPLHF
TRBD1	.	TRBV5-5	TRBJ2-6	TGTGCCAGCAGCTTGGCCGGGGACAGGCTGGCTGGGGCCAACGTCCTGACTTTC	CASSLAGDRLAGANVLTF
.	.	TRBV6-5	TRBJ1-4	TGTGCCAGCAGCCGGGCATTGATGCGGGATGAAAAACTGTTTTTT	CASSRALMRDEKLFF
.	.	TRBV5-6	TRBJ2-1	TGTGCCAGCGGCAAATACCGGGGGCACTACAATGAGCAGTTCTTC	CASGKYRGHYNEQFF
TRBD1	.	TRBV7-2	TRBJ1-4	TGTGCCAGCAGCTTAAATCACAGGGGAGCGACTAATGAAAAACTGTTTTTT	CASSLNHRGATNEKLFF
TRBD2	.	TRBV19	TRBJ2-1	TGTGCCAGTAGACAAGGACTAGCGGGGGGTCCTCCTCAGTTCTTC	CASRQGLAGGPPQFF
.	.	TRBV10-3	TRBJ2-1	TGTGCCATCAGGGATTGGGATGAGCAGTTCTTC	CAIRDWDEQFF
TRBD1	.	TRBV5-1	TRBJ1-4	TGCGCCAGCAGCCCAGACAGGGCTGATGAAAAACTGTTTTTT	CASSPDRADEKLFF
.	.	TRBV29-1	TRBJ2-7	TGCAGCGTTGGGAGCGGGTGGCAGCGCGAGCAGTACTTC	CSVGSGWQREQYF
.	.	TRBV5-1	TRBJ1-1	TGCGCCAGCAGCCCGTGGGCGCCGAACACTGAAGCTTTCTTT	CASSPWAPNTEAFF
.	.	TRBV5-1	TRBJ2-7	TGCGCCAGCAGCTTGGGACTAGACGCCGAGCAGTACTTC	CASSLGLDAEQYF
.	.	TRBV11-1	TRBJ2-7	TGTGCCAGCAGTACCAGTTTGCCCTACGAGCAGTACTTC	CASSTSLPYEQYF
.	.	TRBV6-6	TRBJ1-2	TGTGCCAGCAGTTACCGGTTAGGGGCCCGCGGCTACACCTTC	CASSYRLGARGYTF
.	.	TRBV5-6	TRBJ1-1	TGTGCCAGCAGCTTTCCAGGGAATGAAGCTTTCTTT	CASSFPGNEAFF
.	.	TRBV2	TRBJ2-1	TGTGCCAGCAGGGCACACCTAGCAGGGGAGCAGTTCTTC	CASRAHLAGEQFF
.	.	TRBV11-2	TRBJ2-3	TGTGCCAGCAGCGGCCATGGCACAGATACGCAGTATTTT	CASSGHGTDTQYF
TRBD1	.	TRBV5-6	TRBJ2-5	TGTGCCAGCAGCTTAACAGGTCGGACAGGCCAAGAGACCCAGTACTTC	CASSLTGRTGQETQYF
TRBD1	.	TRBV18	TRBJ1-3	TGTGCCAGCTCACCAGCAGGGGGGAGCTCTGGAAACACCATATATTTT	CASSPAGGSSGNTIYF
.	.	TRBV30	TRBJ2-1	TGTGCCTGGCGTGTCTACAATGAGCAGTTCTTC	CAWRVYNEQFF
.	.	TRBV2	TRBJ2-1	TGTGCCAGCAGTGAGCGTATTAGCAGTGAGCAGTTCTTC	CASSERISSEQFF
TRBD1	once	TRBV5-1	TRBJ2-1	TGCGCCAGCAGCTTAGGGACAGGGCTGACCTACAATGAGCAGTTCTTC	CASSLGTGLTYNEQFF
TRBD1	.	TRBV10-1	TRBJ2-7	TGCGCCAGCAGTGACTCGAGGGGGACAGGGGACGAGCAGTACTTC	CASSDSRGTGDEQYF
.	.	TRBV28	TRBJ2-7	TGTGCCAGCAGTTTAACCGAGCAGTACTTC	CASSLTEQYF
.	.	TRBV25-1	TRBJ2-7	TGTGCCAGCAGTCCAGCCACCTACGAGCAGTACTTC	CASSPATYEQYF
.	.	TRBV9	TRBJ1-5	TGTGCCAGCAGCGTAGACCCGTATAGCAATCAGCCCCAGCATTTT	CASSVDPYSNQPQHF
.	.	TRBV7-4	TRBJ1-5	TGTGCCAGCAGCGGACAGAATCAGCCCCAGCATTTT	CASSGQNQPQHF
TRBD2	.	TRBV11-2	TRBJ2-7	TGTGCCAGCAGCCCCCACGACGGACTAGCGGGAGTCGCGCAGTACTTC	CASSPHDGLAGVAQYF
.	.	TRBV7-8	TRBJ2-5	TGTGCCAGCAGCTCCTCCTGGGCAGGTCAAGAGACCCAGTACTTC	CASSSSWAGQETQYF